A selection of T cell receptor beta chains follows, all from one sample in a study of neoadjuvant nivolumab and ipilimumab in lung cancer. Sequenced by immunoSEQ multiplex PCR; TCRdb stores in-frame clones only, minus some. The sample shows 25,000 or so clones, about 83% of them seen only once. The source was tumor tissue, collected after neoadjuvant nivolumab, alone or with ipilimumab, at or shortly before surgery. These receptors were taken from an adult with non-small cell lung cancer. The CDR3 runs from the conserved cysteine through the conserved F or W. D genes are given only for firm matches. Only part of the rows carry a size: once, few, many, or a class if the clone is expanded.

J | D | V | length | size | DNA | CDR3
TRBJ1-3 | TRBD1 | TRBV30 | 15 | few | TGTGCCTGGAGTCGTCGACAGGGCGGGGGAAACACCATATATTTT | CAWSRRQGGGNTIYF
TRBJ1-4 | . | TRBV5-4 | 14 | few | TGTGCCAGCAGCCGACAGGATCTAAATGAAAAACTGTTTTTT | CASSRQDLNEKLFF
TRBJ2-7 | . | TRBV20-1 | 11 | . | TGCAGTGCCTACCCCTCCTACGAGCAGTACTTC | CSAYPSYEQYF
TRBJ2-1 | TRBD2 | TRBV19 | 15 | . | TGTGCCAGTAGTAACCCCAGCGGGAGGGCCTATGAGCAGTTCTTC | CASSNPSGRAYEQFF
TRBJ2-7 | . | TRBV11-1 | 15 | . | TGTGCCAGCAGCAACCCCGGGGCGAGTGGCTACGAGCAGTACTTC | CASSNPGASGYEQYF
TRBJ2-2 | . | TRBV30 | 11 | . | TGTGCCTGGAGTGTGACCGGGGAGCTGTTTTTT | CAWSVTGELFF
TRBJ1-4 | . | TRBV11-2 | 15 | few | TGTGCCAGCAGCTTACAGGGGATGTCGGCTGAAAAACTGTTTTTT | CASSLQGMSAEKLFF
TRBJ2-5 | . | TRBV7-2 | 16 | . | TGTGCCAGCAGCTTAGATCCGGCCGGGGGATTAGGGACCCAGTACTTC | CASSLDPAGGLGTQYF
TRBJ1-3 | . | TRBV5-6 | 13 | . | TGTGCCAGCAGCTTGGTTACTGGAAACACCATATATTTT | CASSLVTGNTIYF
TRBJ2-5 | TRBD2 | TRBV29-1 | 14 | . | TGCAGCGTTTTTAGCGGGAGGGCGGGGGAGACCCAGTACTTC | CSVFSGRAGETQYF
TRBJ1-5 | . | TRBV11-2 | 15 | . | TGTGCCAGCAGCTTAGGGGAATATAGCAATCAGCCCCAGCATTTT | CASSLGEYSNQPQHF
TRBJ1-1 | TRBD1 | TRBV5-4 | 16 | . | TGTGCCAGCAGCTCCGGGACAGGGGGCAGGGGGACTGAAGCTTTCTTT | CASSSGTGGRGTEAFF
TRBJ2-7 | . | TRBV2 | 14 | . | TGTGCCAGCAGCGAAGAGTTACAGGGCTCCAAGCAGTACTTC | CASSEELQGSKQYF
TRBJ2-1 | TRBD2 | TRBV7-2 | 18 | . | TGTGCCAGCAGCTTAATGGCGGGGACTAGCGGGAGGGGAGCTGAGCAGTTCTTC | CASSLMAGTSGRGAEQFF
TRBJ1-2 | TRBD1 | TRBV6-5 | 14 | . | TGTGCCAGCAGTTTCCAGGGGGGGAATGATGGCTACACCTTC | CASSFQGGNDGYTF
TRBJ2-5 | . | TRBV7-2 | 16 | . | TGTGCCAGCAGCCCCGTGTGGGGACCCCAACCGACGACCCAGTACTTC | CASSPVWGPQPTTQYF
TRBJ2-3 | . | TRBV7-9 | 14 | . | TGTGCCAGCAGCTTAGGCTCGCCAGCAGATACGCAGTATTTT | CASSLGSPADTQYF
TRBJ2-3 | TRBD2 | TRBV5-1 | 15 | . | TGCGCCAGCAGCCCTAGCGGGAGTGCGGGAGATACGCAGTATTTT | CASSPSGSAGDTQYF
TRBJ2-7 | TRBD2 | TRBV5-6 | 14 | once | TGTGCCAGCAGCTCACAGGGACTAGCTGGTGTGCAGTACTTC | CASSSQGLAGVQYF
TRBJ1-1 | . | TRBV9 | 13 | few | TGTGCCAGCAGCGTAGCTTCAGGGTCTGAAGCTTTCTTT | CASSVASGSEAFF
TRBJ1-1 | TRBD1 | TRBV5-6 | 16 | . | TGTGCCAGCAGCCCAACCCCGGGACAGATGAACACTGAAGCTTTCTTT | CASSPTPGQMNTEAFF
TRBJ2-7 | TRBD2 | TRBV11-2 | 14 | . | TGTGCCAGCAGCAGGGGACTAGCGGGCTACGAGCAGTACTTC | CASSRGLAGYEQYF
TRBJ2-5 | . | TRBV7-7 | 13 | . | TGTGCTAGCAGCTTAGGGGCTGAAGAGACCCAGTACTTC | CASSLGAEETQYF
TRBJ2-1 | TRBD2 | TRBV7-2 | 15 | . | TGTGCCAGCAGCTTAGCGACGGGAGGCATTAATGAGCAGTTCTTC | CASSLATGGINEQFF
TRBJ2-1 | . | TRBV10-1 | 14 | . | TGCGCCAGCGAATCCGGGGGTCGCTACAATGAGCAGTTCTTC | CASESGGRYNEQFF
TRBJ1-2 | . | TRBV30 | 13 | few | TGTGCCTGGAGTCAGTGGGGAAACTATGGCTACACCTTC | CAWSQWGNYGYTF
TRBJ2-1 | TRBD2 | TRBV30 | 15 | . | TGTGCCTGGAGTGTACACCTAGCGGGGGACAATGAGCAGTTCTTC | CAWSVHLAGDNEQFF
TRBJ2-5 | . | TRBV2 | 12 | once | TGTGCCAGCACCAGCGGACAAGAGACCCAGTACTTC | CASTSGQETQYF
TRBJ2-5 | TRBD1 | TRBV25-1 | 16 | . | TGTGCCAGCAGTGAAGGTGGCAGGGGGCAATCAGAGACCCAGTACTTC | CASSEGGRGQSETQYF
TRBJ2-6 | . | TRBV5-6 | 15 | . | TGTGCCAGCACCACCCGGGCATCTGGGGCCAACGTCCTGACTTTC | CASTTRASGANVLTF
TRBJ2-2 | TRBD1 | TRBV5-1 | 16 | . | TGCGCCAGCAGCATGGGGGGACAGGGACTCACCGGGGAGCTGTTTTTT | CASSMGGQGLTGELFF
TRBJ2-7 | . | TRBV28 | 16 | . | TGTGCCAGCAGTTTCCCTATCGCGGGGAGCTCCTACGAGCAGTACTTC | CASSFPIAGSSYEQYF
TRBJ2-3 | . | TRBV28 | 16 | few | TGTGCCAGCAGTCCCGGGACGAGCCTTTACACAGATACGCAGTATTTT | CASSPGTSLYTDTQYF
TRBJ1-1 | . | TRBV18 | 14 | . | TGTGCCAGCTCACCACACGAGACCGCTGATGAAGCTTTCTTT | CASSPHETADEAFF
TRBJ1-2 | . | TRBV30 | 12 | . | TGTGCCTGGAGTGTAACTAACTATGGCTACACCTTC | CAWSVTNYGYTF
TRBJ2-5 | TRBD2 | TRBV5-1 | 14 | . | TGCGCCAGCAGCGGTACAAGCGGGGGTGAGACCCAGTACTTC | CASSGTSGGETQYF
TRBJ1-1 | . | TRBV6-1 | 13 | . | TGTGCCAGCAGAGGGACACTTAACACTGAAGCTTTCTTT | CASRGTLNTEAFF
TRBJ2-3 | TRBD2 | TRBV6-7 | 18 | . | TGTGCCAGCAGTTACAGGACTAGCGGGGGGTCTAGCACAGATACGCAGTATTTT | CASSYRTSGGSSTDTQYF
TRBJ2-1 | TRBD2 | TRBV5-1 | 18 | . | TGCGCCAGCAGCGCGGGACTAGCGGGATGGAGTTCCTACAATGAGCAGTTCTTC | CASSAGLAGWSSYNEQFF
TRBJ2-1 | TRBD2 | TRBV29-1 | 13 | . | TGCAGCGTTCTAGTACCGGGACTAGCGGGATGGTTCTTC | CSVLVPGLAGWFF
TRBJ2-2 | . | TRBV5-1 | 14 | . | TGCGCCAGCAGTGGGGGAGTCCTCACCGGGGAGCTGTTTTTT | CASSGGVLTGELFF
TRBJ2-6 | . | TRBV5-1 | 16 | . | TGCGCCAGCAGCTTGAGTCCCCGATCTGGGGCCAACGTCCTGACTTTC | CASSLSPRSGANVLTF
TRBJ2-6 | . | TRBV19 | 15 | . | TGTGCCAGTAGAGTTGGTGGATCCGGGGCCAACGTCCTGACTTTC | CASRVGGSGANVLTF
TRBJ2-2 | TRBD2 | TRBV28 | 15 | few | TGTGCCAGCAATGGACTAGCGTCGAACACCGGGGAGCTGTTTTTT | CASNGLASNTGELFF
TRBJ2-5 | . | TRBV30 | 13 | few | TGTGCCTGGACCATCCCAGGGAAAGAGACCCAGTACTTC | CAWTIPGKETQYF
TRBJ2-7 | TRBD1 | TRBV7-8 | 17 | . | TGTGCCAGCAGCTTAAGGACAGGGGAGAGGATCCCCTACGAGCAGTACTTC | CASSLRTGERIPYEQYF
TRBJ2-3 | . | TRBV13 | 17 | . | TGTGCCAGCAGCTTAGGGAACTGGAAGGGAAGCACAGATACGCAGTATTTT | CASSLGNWKGSTDTQYF
TRBJ1-2 | TRBD1 | TRBV19 | 13 | . | TGTGCCAGTGGGTCCGGGACAGCCTATGGCTACACCTTC | CASGSGTAYGYTF
TRBJ2-7 | . | TRBV15 | 14 | . | TGTGCCACCAGCAGAGATCCCGGGGGCTACGAGCAGTACTTC | CATSRDPGGYEQYF
TRBJ2-7 | . | TRBV11-3 | 15 | . | TGTGCCAGCAGCTTATCCCCCTCGACCTTTTACGAGCAGTACTTC | CASSLSPSTFYEQYF
TRBJ2-7 | . | TRBV4-2 | 13 | . | TGTGCCAGCAGCCACCCTGAAGCGGGCGAGCAGTACTTC | CASSHPEAGEQYF
TRBJ1-6 | TRBD1 | TRBV30 | 14 | . | TGTGCCTGGAAAGGCGACAGGGAAAGGTCACCCCTCCACTTT | CAWKGDRERSPLHF
TRBJ1-1 | . | TRBV18 | 15 | . | TGTGCCAGCTCACCACGGGGGACCTTGAACACTGAAGCTTTCTTT | CASSPRGTLNTEAFF
TRBJ2-7 | . | TRBV2 | 13 | . | TGTGCCAGCAGTGCGGGCCTTGCCTACGAGCAGTACTTC | CASSAGLAYEQYF
TRBJ2-7 | . | TRBV5-6 | 15 | . | TGTGCCAGCAGCTCCCGGCCTGCAGGGGGGTACGAGCAGTACTTC | CASSSRPAGGYEQYF
TRBJ1-4 | . | TRBV18 | 16 | . | TGTGCCAGCTCACCGGAGGGTAGGGGGGACCGTGAAAAACTGTTTTTT | CASSPEGRGDREKLFF
TRBJ2-7 | . | TRBV9 | 15 | . | TGTGCCAGCAGCGTAGGTAGCGGACATTCCTACGAGCAGTACTTC | CASSVGSGHSYEQYF